This record concerns one T cell receptor (beta chain) sequence. This receptor's antigen is unknown. Base qualities are not at hand, and no much larger clone is one base apart. The entry originates in a study of graft-versus-host responses after intestinal transplantation (dated by TCRdb to about 2021). Notes on the research overall: The transplants that recipients received were multivisceral, liver-intestinal, or isolated intestinal. To identify alloreactive clones, pre-transplant mixed lymphocyte reaction products were sequenced and compared with unstimulated pre-transplant donor and recipient T cells. After intestinal transplantation, graft-versus-host and host-versus-graft alloreactive T cell clones in the graft, circulation and bone marrow were tracked using bulk TCR-beta CDR3 sequencing. All recipients received anti-thymocyte globulin induction followed by maintenance tacrolimus and steroids for 3 to 4 years. Samples from a few later patients were sequenced in-house on an Illumina MiSeq with MiXCR processing rather than by the commercial service. The cohort enrolled 20 to 30 intestinal transplant recipients including one retransplant, and a few patients lacking pretransplant specimens were excluded. Donor T cell macrochimerism was defined as a peak of at least 4% donor T cells among recipient peripheral blood mononuclear cells.

What the time point label conveys for this sample: cells obtained before transplantation from donor or recipient. CD3+CD4+ and CD3+CD8+ populations were FACS-sorted from unstimulated pre-transplant donor and recipient cells taken from spleen or lymph nodes. Overall study results and their limits: In the allografts of patients with donor T cell macrochimerism, GvH to HvG T cell clonal ratios were high. GvH clones turned up in recipient bone marrow, with some appearing earlier in ileal mucosa or blood, a pattern consistent with an intestinal mucosal origin. The conclusions were limited by the relatively low number and heterogeneity of the intestinal transplant patients. Early after transplant, peak levels of circulating GvH clones were found to be associated with declines in HvG clones.

In the germline V gene (reference sequence), CDR1 corresponds to LNHDA and CDR2 to SQIVND. The CDR3 runs 15 residues from the cysteine to the phenylalanine. This entry keeps only the CDR3 DNA: 45 bases, framed from base 1. Trimming costs V 3 bases and J 0 bases, and their ends lie 12 bases apart. The method was the immunoSEQ multiplex PCR assay. For most patients, genomic DNA was isolated using the Qiagen DNeasy Blood and Tissue Kit and was shipped frozen to Adaptive Biotechnologies for TCR sequencing. For most patients, genomic DNA was subjected to high-throughput TCR-beta CDR3 sequencing by Adaptive Biotechnologies. The original pipeline was this. Adaptive's ImmunoSEQ software supplied the TCR sequencing data for 18 patients, while MiXCR and VDJtools were used to process a few other patients. CD4 versus CD8 sorting errors were corrected by removing sequences found in both subsets at a frequency ratio below 5:1. CDR3 nucleotide sequences shared between donor and recipient were removed because the origin of such sequences could not be assigned. Alloreactive clones required at least 2-fold expansion over unstimulated cells and minimum CFSE-low frequency of 0.002% (template counts) or 0.001% (read counts). Clones detected in sequenced pre-transplant spleen, lymph node, or MLR CFSE-low populations of the donor or recipient were defined as mappable. The cumulative frequency of alloreactive clones was calculated as a percentage of all sequences, weighted by copy number. TCRdb holds this immuneACCESS table with in-frame rearrangements only. Some clones are missing; in checked studies, unresolved V genes explain under half, and the rest has no known cause. V and J calls and clone size are as listed in that table; D and trimming were resolved from the DNA. Across this sample there are 60,000 to 75,000 clones, with roughly 90% seen only once. The ten largest clonotypes hold around 2.3% of the sample.

The sequence came from a human donor who received an intestinal transplant. The rearranged chain carries TRBV19 and TRBJ2-7, with the D gene too uncertain to name. The starting material was unstimulated CD8+ T cells sorted from spleen or lymph node cells, obtained before intestinal transplant. The CDR3 region: CASSIVFSFSYEQYF. The nucleotide sequence reads TGTGCCAGTAGTATCGTATTCAGTTTCTCCTACGAGCAGTACTTC.